Below, 27 T cell receptor beta chains from the same sample are listed, as sequenced in a study of blood T cells in healthy people across ages. The second PCR ran about 6 to 11 cycles with a sample-barcoded 5' primer and J-beta primers. TCRdb passed the 5' RACE reads through MiXCR, listing each CDR3 protein once. The table has hundreds of thousands of distinct CDR3 sequences, around 36% seen once. Sequenced material: blood. The receptors shown here come from a man in his late teens or twenties in good health.

This clonotype was seen more than once but under ten times. The chain has TRBV4-1 and TRBJ1-2; D call uncertain. Germline V gene lookup returns CDR1 MGHRA and CDR2 YSYEKL. The CDR3 covers 16 residues. V dropped 4 bases and J dropped 3 bases, with 18 bases sitting between them. CDR3 in DNA: TGCGCCAGCAGCCCTTCGCCCGGGAGATCCGACTATGGCTACACCTTC. Translation: CASSPSPGRSDYGYTF.

This clonotype was detected ten times or more. The J gene is TRBJ2-1, the V gene TRBV7-2; D is undetermined. This CDR3 spans 14 amino acids. Trimming left V 1 base short and J 7 bases short, with 11 bases between. Germline CDR1 SGHTA, CDR2 FQGNSA. The CDR3 DNA sequence: TGTGCCAGCAGCTTAGGGGTCATCGGGAATGAGCAGTTCTTC. It is translated as CASSLGVIGNEQFF.

The CDR3 nucleotides read TGTGCCAGCGCTACAGGGGGCTCCCGCTCCTACGAGCAGTACTTC. Residues: CASATGGSRSYEQYF. The genes are TRBV28 and TRBJ2-7; TRBD1 aligns across 9 bases. This CDR3 has 15 residues. V was clipped by 8 bases and J by 0 bases; unmatched bases: 8. CDR1 and CDR2 from the germline V gene are MDHEN and SYDVKM.

The rearrangement joins TRBV4-3 to TRBJ1-6; D may be TRBD1 (5 bases). The CDR3 runs to 16 residues. Between the trimmed V and J ends, which lost 0 bases and 7 bases, there was a span of 13 bases. The germline V gene encodes CDR1 LGHNA and CDR2 YSLEER. CDR3 DNA sequence: TGCGCCAGCAGCCAAGATCTAGGGGTAGGAAATTCACCCCTCCACTTT. It codes for CASSQDLGVGNSPLHF.

This clonotype was detected only a few times. The rearrangement links TRBV20-1 to TRBJ2-3, with 12 bases matching TRBD2. The CDR3 runs 15 residues. Germline CDR1 is DFQATT and CDR2 is SNEGSKA (reference sequence). The trim removed 4 bases at V and 2 bases at J, leaving 4 bases unmatched. CDR3: CSANGLAGSTDTQYF. In nucleotides, the CDR3 is TGCAGTGCTAACGGACTAGCGGGGTCCACAGATACGCAGTATTTT.

Only a few counts were recorded for this clonotype. The CDR3 nucleotides read TGTGCCAGCAGCGAGCAGGGGGCTGACACCATATATTTT. The encoded protein is CASSEQGADTIYF. This chain connects TRBV7-2 to TRBJ1-3; TRBD1 matches at 8 bases. J gave up 8 bases and V 5 bases, and 5 bases lay outside the gene matches. In germline, CDR1 is SGHTA, CDR2 FQGNSA. The CDR3 runs 13 residues.

Comments on this clonotype: The junction differs from germline at one of its ends, possibly a read error. CDR3 region: CTSSRDLLNTEAFF. Here the CDR3 DNA reads TGTACCAGCAGTCGGGATTTACTGAACACTGAAGCTTTCTTT. The J gene is TRBJ1-1, the V gene TRBV4-2; D remains unclear. This CDR3 region has 14 residues. Germline CDR1 is LGHNA and CDR2 is YNFKEQ.

This clonotype showed up just a few times. V is TRBV12-3 or TRBV12-4 and J is TRBJ2-4; 7 bases line up with TRBD1. The CDR3 is 16 amino acids. After removal of 5 bases from V and 0 bases from J, the junction contained 7 bases not matched to a gene. The CDR3 sequence: CASSPGTDQAKNIQYF. CDR3 DNA: TGTGCCAGCAGTCCGGGGACAGATCAAGCCAAAAACATTCAGTACTTC.

This clonotype was seen ten or more times. The chain carries TRBV5-1 and TRBJ2-1; D remains unclear. Germline CDR1 SGHRS, CDR2 YFSETQ. Between the trimmed V and J ends, which lost 0 bases and 6 bases, there was a span of 10 bases. The CDR3 runs 14 residues. The CDR3 DNA is TGCGCCAGCAGCTTGGATGTACAGATCAATGAGCAGTTCTTC. This encodes CASSLDVQINEQFF.

Regarding this clonotype: Since a much larger clone is just one base distant, this may be a read error. The V call is TRBV5-1, the J call TRBJ2-1, with D maybe TRBD1 (5 bases). The CDR3 consists of 17 residues. The germline V gene encodes CDR1 SGHRS and CDR2 YFSETQ. CDR3 sequence (DNA): TGCGCCCGCAGCCCTCGTTTAGGGGCTAGAAATGAAAATGAGCAGTTCTTC. Translating gives CARSPRLGARNENEQFF. The full variable domain, completed using reference TRBV5-1 and TRBJ2-1, is KAGVTQTPRYLIKTRGQQVTLSCSPISGHRSVSWYQQTPGQGLQFLFEYFSETQRNKGNFPGRFSGRQFSNSRSEMNVSTLELGDSALYLCARSPRLGARNENEQFFGPGTRLTVL.

This clonotype was observed a handful of times. J is TRBJ1-4 and V is TRBV2; TRBD1 matches 7 bases. From germline, CDR1 is SNHLY and CDR2 FYNNEI. This CDR3 is built from 14 residues. With 5 bases clipped from V and 8 bases from J, the junction kept 8 bases outside the gene matches. Here the CDR3 reads CASSIQGTREKLFF. In DNA, the CDR3 is TGTGCCAGCAGTATACAGGGGACAAGGGAAAAACTGTTTTTT.

The V gene is TRBV7-2, the J gene TRBJ2-2; no firm D call. CDR3 length: 15 residues. V dropped 4 bases and J dropped 3 bases, with 12 bases sitting between them. Germline values: CDR1 SGHTA, CDR2 FQGNSA. In DNA, the CDR3 is TGTGCCAGCAGCTCCCGTTCCGAATACACCGGGGAGCTGTTTTTT. Protein: CASSSRSEYTGELFF.

In this sample, this clonotype turned up many times. V and J are TRBV24-1 and TRBJ1-2; 9 bases line up with TRBD1. The germline V gene has CDR1 KGHDR and CDR2 SFDVKD. Trimming removed 4 bases from V and 3 bases from J; junction bases left unmatched: 5. This CDR3 is built from 15 residues. CDR3 nucleotides: TGTGCCACCAGTGAAGTACAGGGGGCAGACTATGGCTACACCTTC. Its translation is CATSEVQGADYGYTF.

This clonotype was seen repeatedly, ten times or more. The chain carries TRBV12-3 or TRBV12-4 and TRBJ1-5, with D maybe TRBD1 (5 bases). The CDR3 runs to 15 residues. V was clipped by 1 base and J by 7 bases, with 14 bases between them. The CDR3 DNA sequence: TGTGCCAGCAGTTTAGGTCAGGGCAGAAACCAGCCCCAGCATTTT. Translation: CASSLGQGRNQPQHF.

The chain links TRBV14 to TRBJ1-2; D is uncertain. Germline V lookup: CDR1 SGHDN, CDR2 FVKESK. The V end was cut by 1 base, the J end by 8 bases, with 11 bases between. The CDR3 is 13 residues long. CDR3 in amino acids: CASSQGRAGGYTF. The CDR3 bases are TGTGCCAGCAGCCAAGGTCGGGCCGGCGGCTACACCTTC.

In the case of this clonotype: The junction differs from germline at one of its ends, possibly a read error. The rearrangement links TRBV25-1 to TRBJ2-3; 7 bases line up with TRBD2. The CDR3 is 16 residues long. Per the germline V gene, CDR1 is MGHDK and CDR2 is SYGVNS. CDR3 sequence (DNA): TGTGCCAGCAGTGATCCTGGGGGGGTAAGCACAGATACGCGGTATTTT. It yields the protein CASSDPGGVSTDTRYF.

This rearrangement joins TRBV20-1 to TRBJ2-5; either TRBD1 or TRBD2 may fit D (5 bases each). This CDR3 region has 14 residues. Trimming took off 1 base at V and 4 bases at J, with 13 bases between the two ends. Germline V gene sequence: CDR1 DFQATT, CDR2 SNEGSKA (reference sequence). CDR3 sequence (DNA): TGCAGTGCTAGAGGGGGGACCCTGAGAGAGACCCAGTACTTC. As protein: CSARGGTLRETQYF.

This chain uses TRBV4-3 with TRBJ2-1; D is uncertain. The DNA matches TRBJ2-7 better at its end, which makes the J call doubtful. The CDR3 loop spans 15 amino acids. Germline CDR1 reads LGHNA; CDR2 reads YSLEER. The CDR3 sequence is CASSQMMSSYNEQYF. DNA for the CDR3: TGCGCCAGCAGCCAAATGATGAGCTCCTACAATGAGCAGTACTTC.

The chain carries TRBV4-3 and TRBJ1-6; possible D gene TRBD1, 5 bases. This CDR3 spans 15 amino acids. V dropped 3 bases and J dropped 7 bases, with 13 bases sitting between them. Germline lookup yields CDR1 LGHNA and CDR2 YSLEER. The DNA of the CDR3 is TGCGCCAGCAGCCAGGCAGGGCCCCACAATTCACCCCTCCACTTT. This translates into CASSQAGPHNSPLHF.

Remarks on this clonotype: A much larger clone differs from this one at a single base, so this may be a read error. The chain uses TRBV10-2 and TRBJ2-1, with D perhaps matching TRBD1 (5 bases). The CDR3 covers 13 residues. CDR1 WSHSY and CDR2 SAAADI come from the germline V gene. Trimming removed 6 bases from V and 10 bases from J, with 16 bases in between. The CDR3 sequence: CASRAGHIYEQFF. The DNA for the CDR3 is TGCGCCAGCAGGGCTGGACACATCTACGAGCAGTTCTTC.

As for this clonotype: A read error may produce the germline difference seen at one junction end. The chain joins TRBV7-2 to TRBJ1-4; 8 nucleotides agree with TRBD1. CDR1 and CDR2 (germline): SGHTA, FQGNSA. CDR3 length: 15 amino acids. In nucleotides, the CDR3 is TGTGCCAGCAGCCCTACCAGGGGGCGCGATGAGAAACTGTTTTTT. It codes for CASSPTRGRDEKLFF.

This clonotype was counted a single time. The chain recombines TRBV20-1 with TRBJ2-4, with D unclear. Gene TRBJ2-7 matches the end of the DNA better, so the J call may be wrong. This CDR3 spans 12 amino acids. Per the germline V gene, CDR1 is DFQATT and CDR2 is SNEGSKA (reference sequence). CDR3 nucleotides: TGCAGTGCTAGAGAGGCTAGCTACGAGCAGTACTTC. It yields the protein CSAREASYEQYF.

This clonotype was detected only once. This could be a read error, since a much larger clone is one nucleotide away. V and J are TRBV7-2 and TRBJ1-2, with 8 bases aligning to TRBD1. V shed 4 bases, J shed 6 bases, and the junction held 16 bases outside the gene matches. Germline values: CDR1 SGHTA, CDR2 FQGNSA. There are 17 residues in the CDR3. CDR3 nucleotides: TGTGCCAGCAGCTCTAGCCGATCGACCGGGACAGGTGATGGCTACACCTTC. Translation: CASSSSRSTGTGDGYTF. The complete variable domain, with remaining parts taken from reference TRBV7-2 and TRBJ1-2, reads GAGVSQSPSNKVTEKGKDVELRCDPISGHTALYWYRQSLGQGLEFLIYFQGNSAPDKSGLPSDRFSAERTGGSVSTLTIQRTQQEDSAVYLCASSSSRSTGTGDGYTFGSGTRLTVV.

As for this clonotype: This may stem from a read error, because a much larger clone lies one nucleotide away. The chain links TRBV29-1 to TRBJ2-5; D is ambiguous. The CDR3 extends over 16 amino acids. Germline V gene lookup returns CDR1 SQVTM and CDR2 ANQGSEA. Trimming took off 4 bases at V and 11 bases at J, with 29 bases between the two ends. CDR3 sequence reads: CSVAHERRVTGNEQYF. The CDR3 DNA reads TGCAGCGTTGCCCATGAACGACGGGTAACGGGCAATGAGCAGTACTTC.

This rearrangement joins TRBV7-2 to TRBJ2-1; D remains ambiguous. Germline CDR1 and CDR2: SGHTA and FQGNSA. Trimming stripped 5 bases from V and 6 bases from J, with 14 bases between. The CDR3 loop spans 14 amino acids. CDR3 DNA sequence: TGTGCCAGCAGCGTAGATCCGGGTTTCAATGAGCAGTTCTTC. The encoded protein is CASSVDPGFNEQFF. The entire variable domain, with the rest obtained from reference TRBV7-2 and TRBJ2-1, is as follows: GAGVSQSPSNKVTEKGKDVELRCDPISGHTALYWYRQSLGQGLEFLIYFQGNSAPDKSGLPSDRFSAERTGGSVSTLTIQRTQQEDSAVYLCASSVDPGFNEQFFGPGTRLTVL.

The chain combines TRBV4-2 with TRBJ2-3; tentative D call: TRBD1 (5 bases). This CDR3 region has 16 residues. Germline-derived CDR1 and CDR2 are LGHNA and YNFKEQ. The V gene lost 4 bases and the J gene lost 5 bases, with 19 bases spanning the gap. CDR3 nucleotides: TGTGCCAGCAGCCGCAAGTTGGGGCAAACGGGAGATACGCAGTATTTT. It codes for CASSRKLGQTGDTQYF.

About this clonotype: A much larger clone is a single base away; this may be a read error. This chain connects TRBV3-1 to TRBJ2-4; D possibly corresponds to TRBD2 (6 bases). The CDR3 has 14 residues. The germline V gene encodes CDR1 LGHDT and CDR2 YNNKEL (reference sequence). CDR3 in DNA: TGTGCCAGCAGCCATCTACTAGCCAAAACCATTCAGTACTTC. It codes for CASSHLLAKTIQYF.